This TCR beta chain comes out of a study of T cell responses to AZD1222 COVID-19 vaccine. Study results and limitations: Recipients of AZD1222 seropositive at baseline numbered only five or six. Spike-specific TCR repertoires showed rising breadth and depth after two AZD1222 doses. Donors in the cohort were predominantly white British and more often female, and clonal diversity was possibly underestimated.

On this clone: Its antigen is undetermined.

Sequenced by immunoSEQ multiplex PCR; TCRdb stores in-frame clones only, minus some. The data hold around 170,000 clones, with around nine tenths observed a single time. The clonotype was recovered from an adult who received the AZD1222 COVID-19 vaccine. This specimen consisted of peripheral blood, obtained 28 days after the second AZD1222 dose.

The CDR3 reads CASSSTGRGDTQYF. The CDR3 nucleotides are TGTGCCAGCAGTTCGACGGGCAGGGGGGATACGCAGTATTTT. The chain has TRBV27 and TRBJ2-3, with 7 bases identical to TRBD1. V was clipped by 4 bases and J by 6 bases; unmatched bases: 7. The CDR3 sequence is 14 residues long. CDR1 MNHEY and CDR2 SMNVEV come from the germline V gene (reference sequence).